These T cell receptor beta chains were read from a single sample in a study of blood T cell repertoires in COVID-19. Method: immunoSEQ multiplex PCR; TCRdb's copy keeps in-frame clones and lacks some. The profile covers roughly 60,000 clones, with just under 85% appearing a single time and roughly 3.5% taken by the ten largest. The sequencing input was peripheral blood. The source is a man in his 60s with acute or convalescent COVID-19. CDR3s include the opening cysteine and the closing phenylalanine or tryptophan. The D gene is left open where the match is weak. Size tells how often a clone was seen (once, few, many) or the class of an expanded clone, and some rows leave it out.

clone size	D gene	V gene	J gene	CDR3 protein	CDR3 DNA
-	-	TRBV9	TRBJ1-2	CASSPGGRSNYGYTF	TGTGCCAGCAGCCCCGGCGGGAGATCTAACTATGGCTACACCTTC
once	TRBD2	TRBV6-5	TRBJ2-3	CASSYKRGDTDTQYF	TGTGCCAGCAGTTACAAGCGGGGGGACACAGATACGCAGTATTTT
-	-	TRBV5-1	TRBJ2-2	CASSLAQLSTGELFF	TGCGCCAGCAGCTTGGCACAGCTCTCCACCGGGGAGCTGTTTTTT
few	-	TRBV7-5	TRBJ1-3	CVRSLYGDLSGNTIYF	TGTGTCAGAAGCTTATACGGGGATCTCTCTGGAAACACCATATATTTT
-	-	TRBV6-5	TRBJ1-2	CASIPGGGGSYGYTF	TGTGCCAGCATCCCCGGGGGGGGCGGCTCTTATGGCTACACCTTC
-	TRBD1	TRBV6-5	TRBJ2-5	CASTMTGLEVETQYF	TGTGCCAGCACTATGACAGGGTTAGAGGTAGAGACCCAGTACTTC
once	TRBD1	TRBV5-1	TRBJ1-1	CASRWRDSTEAFF	TGCGCCAGCCGATGGAGGGACAGCACTGAAGCTTTCTTT
-	-	TRBV7-9	TRBJ1-2	CASSSTERSGYTF	TGTGCCAGCAGCTCCACTGAAAGGAGTGGCTACACCTTC
few	TRBD2	TRBV5-1	TRBJ2-4	CASSHGGATDIQYF	TGCGCCAGCAGCCACGGGGGGGCCACAGACATTCAGTACTTC
-	-	TRBV12-5	TRBJ1-2	CASGLMSGESELTF	TGTGCTAGTGGTTTGATGAGCGGCGAGTCGGAATTGACCTTC
few	TRBD1	TRBV30	TRBJ1-2	CAWSVFPGGPYGYTF	TGTGCCTGGAGTGTATTTCCAGGGGGCCCCTATGGCTACACCTTC
-	TRBD1	TRBV5-4	TRBJ2-6	CASSSTGAGANVLTF	TGTGCCAGCAGCTCGACAGGGGCCGGGGCCAACGTCCTGACTTTC
-	-	TRBV5-1	TRBJ1-2	CASSYGLNNYGYTF	TGCGCCAGCAGCTACGGTCTAAATAACTATGGCTACACCTTC
-	-	TRBV5-5	TRBJ1-2	CASSPPGHYYGYTF	TGTGCCAGCAGCCCTCCCGGACACTATTATGGCTACACCTTC
-	-	TRBV18	TRBJ1-1	CASSPGAIREAFF	TGTGCCAGCTCCCCAGGGGCCATCCGCGAAGCTTTCTTT
-	-	TRBV2	TRBJ1-3	CASSEVGVSGSGNTIYF	TGTGCCAGCAGTGAAGTGGGAGTCTCGGGCTCTGGAAACACCATATATTTT
-	-	TRBV2	TRBJ2-7	CASTISGLSSEQYF	TGTGCCAGCACCATTTCGGGACTTTCTTCGGAGCAGTACTTC
-	-	TRBV2	TRBJ1-4	CASSAGSLEKLFF	TGTGCCAGCAGTGCGGGATCACTTGAAAAACTGTTTTTT
-	-	TRBV2	TRBJ1-3	CASSNWEGSGNTIYF	TGTGCCAGCAGTAATTGGGAGGGATCTGGAAACACCATATATTTT
-	TRBD2	TRBV28	TRBJ2-3	CASSSLAGGLRDTQYF	TGTGCCAGCAGTTCTCTAGCGGGGGGACTTCGGGATACGCAGTATTTT
-	-	TRBV5-4	TRBJ2-1	CASSLLPGGYNEQFF	TGTGCCAGCAGCTTGCTCCCAGGGGGGTACAATGAGCAGTTCTTC
-	-	TRBV5-5	TRBJ2-7	CASSKYTGYEQYF	TGTGCCAGCAGCAAATACACAGGGTATGAGCAGTACTTC
few	-	TRBV5-1	TRBJ2-5	CASSLTRPGEETQYF	TGCGCCAGCAGCTTGACGCGTCCTGGAGAAGAGACCCAGTACTTC
-	-	TRBV11-2	TRBJ1-2	CASSVDDSFGYTF	TGTGCCAGCAGCGTGGACGACAGTTTTGGCTACACCTTC
-	-	TRBV6-1	TRBJ2-7	CASSEAVYEQYF	TGTGCCAGCAGTGAAGCCGTATACGAGCAGTACTTC
few	TRBD1	TRBV6-5	TRBJ1-2	CASSMTGTINYGYTF	TGTGCCAGCAGTATGACAGGGACAATTAACTATGGCTACACCTTC
once	-	TRBV30	TRBJ2-3	CAWRGALTSTDTQYF	TGTGCCTGGAGGGGGGCTCTCACTAGCACAGATACGCAGTATTTT
-	TRBD1	TRBV19	TRBJ1-2	CASSPDRGSYGYTF	TGTGCCAGTAGTCCGGACAGGGGATCCTATGGCTACACCTTC
-	TRBD1	TRBV25-1	TRBJ1-6	CASSEWGQGAKDSPLHF	TGTGCCAGCAGTGAATGGGGACAGGGGGCGAAGGATTCACCCCTCCACTTT
-	TRBD1	TRBV30	TRBJ1-2	CAWSGGQVNYGYTF	TGTGCCTGGAGTGGGGGACAGGTTAACTATGGCTACACCTTC
-	-	TRBV12-3/TRBV12-4	TRBJ1-1	CASSLSGQGAFF	TGTGCCAGCAGTCTGTCGGGACAAGGAGCTTTCTTT
-	-	TRBV11-2	TRBJ2-3	CASSLDFTDTQYF	TGTGCCAGCAGCTTAGACTTCACAGATACGCAGTATTTT
-	-	TRBV5-1	TRBJ2-2	CASSLGQHTGELFF	TGCGCCAGCAGCTTGGGACAGCACACCGGGGAGCTGTTTTTT
-	TRBD1	TRBV2	TRBJ2-7	CASRDRGLLYF	TGTGCCAGCAGAGACAGGGGGCTTCTGTACTTC
-	TRBD1	TRBV6-5	TRBJ1-6	CASGSRQGDSPLHF	TGTGCCAGCGGCTCTCGACAGGGTGATTCACCCCTCCACTTT
-	TRBD1	TRBV28	TRBJ1-6	CASVGNPRIYRGNSPLHF	TGTGCCAGCGTCGGTAACCCTAGGATATACAGGGGGAATTCACCCCTCCACTTT
-	-	TRBV30	TRBJ2-2	CAWSVPGGPYTGELFF	TGTGCCTGGAGTGTACCCGGGGGGCCATACACCGGGGAGCTGTTTTTT
-	-	TRBV7-9	TRBJ2-7	CASSNNRNTGSYEQYF	TGTGCCAGCAGCAATAACCGCAACACGGGCTCCTACGAGCAGTACTTC
-	-	TRBV20-1	TRBJ2-5	CSALGKTQYF	TGCAGTGCCCTCGGGAAGACCCAGTACTTC
-	-	TRBV19	TRBJ2-7	CASSRQIDSYEQYF	TGTGCCAGTAGTAGACAGATAGATTCCTACGAGCAGTACTTC
-	-	TRBV6-1	TRBJ2-7	CASSEGGALAADEQYF	TGTGCCAGCAGTGAAGGTGGCGCCCTAGCCGCGGACGAGCAGTACTTC
-	TRBD1	TRBV19	TRBJ1-3	CAGSGGAGNTIYF	TGTGCCGGCTCAGGGGGCGCTGGAAACACCATATATTTT
few	-	TRBV5-6	TRBJ1-1	CASSTDSLGRNTEAFF	TGTGCCAGCAGCACGGACAGCTTAGGGAGGAACACTGAAGCTTTCTTT
-	-	TRBV14	TRBJ1-2	CASSQTKGWLYGYTF	TGTGCCAGCAGCCAAACGAAGGGGTGGCTCTATGGCTACACCTTC
-	-	TRBV7-2	TRBJ1-3	CASSSKRHLSGNTIYF	TGTGCCAGCAGCAGCAAGAGGCATCTCTCTGGAAACACCATATATTTT
-	-	TRBV29-1	TRBJ2-4	CSVGVGGLNIQYF	TGCAGCGTTGGAGTCGGGGGGCTAAACATTCAGTACTTC
few	TRBD1	TRBV5-5	TRBJ1-1	CASSRTGNTEAFF	TGTGCCAGCAGCCGGACAGGGAACACTGAAGCTTTCTTT
-	-	TRBV5-4	TRBJ1-1	CASSLEGGYGEAFF	TGTGCCAGCAGCTTGGAGGGGGGGTATGGGGAAGCTTTCTTT
-	TRBD2	TRBV9	TRBJ2-1	CASSVDLAGGYNEQFF	TGTGCCAGCAGCGTAGATCTGGCGGGGGGATACAATGAGCAGTTCTTC
-	-	TRBV11-3	TRBJ2-2	CASSFWRDGELFF	TGTGCCAGCAGCTTTTGGAGGGACGGGGAGCTGTTTTTT
-	-	TRBV7-3	TRBJ1-5	CASSQVRYSNQPQHF	TGTGCCAGCAGCCAAGTGCGGTATAGCAATCAGCCCCAGCATTTT
few	TRBD1	TRBV5-4	TRBJ2-7	CASSLDRGREQYF	TGTGCCAGCAGCCTGGACAGGGGGAGAGAGCAGTACTTC
-	-	TRBV7-9	TRBJ2-1	CASSPGFPEQFF	TGTGCCAGCAGCCCGGGATTTCCTGAGCAGTTCTTC
-	-	TRBV27	TRBJ1-1	CAAGFPEAFF	TGTGCCGCAGGTTTTCCTGAAGCTTTCTTT
-	-	TRBV12-3/TRBV12-4	TRBJ1-2	CASSRTAGGYTF	TGTGCCAGCAGCCGGACGGCGGGAGGCTACACCTTC
-	TRBD1	TRBV18	TRBJ1-1	CASSQSGTANTEAFF	TGTGCCAGCTCCCAGTCGGGGACAGCTAACACTGAAGCTTTCTTT
few	TRBD2	TRBV5-1	TRBJ2-1	CASSLAGGTPYNEQFF	TGCGCCAGCTCGCTAGCGGGGGGGACCCCCTACAATGAGCAGTTCTTC
-	TRBD1	TRBV15	TRBJ1-2	CATSSLIMDRGRANYGYTF	TGTGCCACCAGCAGTCTTATCATGGACAGGGGGCGCGCAAACTATGGCTACACCTTC
-	-	TRBV15	TRBJ1-5	CATSRQGDEQPQHF	TGTGCCACCAGCAGACAGGGTGACGAGCAGCCCCAGCATTTT